The sequence of this TCR beta chain was determined in a study of cytomegalovirus exposure and HLA in healthy donors. Study-level results: A highly shared variant cluster was judged a likely technical artifact.

With 60 Vbeta and 13 Jbeta primers, the PCR was carried out. The protocol was immunoSEQ multiplex PCR, while the TCRdb copy is restricted to in-frame clones and leaves out a portion. In the table there are 170,000 or so clones, 80% of which are singletons. To note about this clone: No antigen is known for it.

Germline V CDR1 and CDR2: KGHSH, LQKENI. The CDR3 covers 19 residues. V was clipped by 3 bases and J by 1 base; unmatched bases: 17. This chain connects TRBV18 to TRBJ2-7, with TRBD2 matching over 8 bases. The TCR comes from a boy aged 10-17 years in good health and CMV-seronegative. The sequenced material came from PBMCs. The CDR3 sequence is CASSPQVTSGPIGSYEQYF. CDR3 in DNA: TGTGCCAGCTCACCGCAGGTCACTAGCGGTCCTATTGGGTCCTACGAGCAGTACTTC.